This entry concerns a single TCR beta chain. Its antigen is undetermined. The CDR3 sequence is 15 residues long. Trimming cost V 2 bases and J 4 bases; bases outside gene matches: 4. CDR1 and CDR2 from the germline V gene are WSHSY and SAAADI. These data are taken from a study of T cell responses to AZD1222 COVID-19 vaccine. Study-wide results and limits: Donors, mostly white British, included more females; clonal diversity was possibly underestimated. At baseline, seropositivity was found in only a handful of AZD1222 recipients.

Clones were read by immunoSEQ multiplex PCR, and TCRdb kept only the in-frame ones, dropping some. The sample shows about 180,000 clones, around 90% of them seen only once. The TCR sequence derives from an adult who received the MenACWY meningococcal vaccine as a control. The sequencing here drew on peripheral blood, taken 28 days after the second dose of the MenACWY control vaccine. The chain couples TRBV10-2 to TRBJ2-2; TRBD2 matches 7 bases. CDR3 region: CASSENAGATGELFF. The CDR3, as DNA: TGCGCCAGCAGTGAGAATGCGGGAGCCACCGGGGAGCTGTTTTTT.